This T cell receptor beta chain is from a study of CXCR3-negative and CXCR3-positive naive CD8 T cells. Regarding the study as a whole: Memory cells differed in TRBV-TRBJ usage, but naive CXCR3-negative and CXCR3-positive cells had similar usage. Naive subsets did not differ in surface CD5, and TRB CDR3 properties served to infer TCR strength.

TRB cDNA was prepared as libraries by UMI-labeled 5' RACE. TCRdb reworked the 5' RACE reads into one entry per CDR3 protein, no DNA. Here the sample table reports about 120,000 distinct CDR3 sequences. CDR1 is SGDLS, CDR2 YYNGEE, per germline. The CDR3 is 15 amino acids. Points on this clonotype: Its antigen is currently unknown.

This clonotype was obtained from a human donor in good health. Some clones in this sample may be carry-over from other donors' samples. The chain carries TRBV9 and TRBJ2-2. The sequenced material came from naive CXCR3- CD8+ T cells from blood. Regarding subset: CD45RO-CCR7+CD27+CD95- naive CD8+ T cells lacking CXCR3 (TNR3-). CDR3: CASSVALAGTGELFF. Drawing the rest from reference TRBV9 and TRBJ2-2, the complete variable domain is DSGVTQTPKHLITATGQRVTLRCSPRSGDLSVYWYQQSLDQGLQFLIQYYNGEERAKGNILERFSAQQFPDLHSELNLSSLELGDSALYFCASSVALAGTGELFFGEGSRLTVL.